The TCR beta chain described here comes from a study of sequential checkpoint blockade in melanoma. Study-level information: First-line arms were nivolumab then ipilimumab, or the reverse, randomized 1:1. After both sequences, patients received maintenance nivolumab.

Assay used: immunoSEQ multiplex PCR; TCRdb lists only in-frame clones, some missing. Counted here are 35,000 to 40,000 clones, more than 70% occurring once; the ten biggest clones make up roughly 12%. Treatment given: randomized to nivolumab then ipilimumab (arm A) or the reverse (arm B). Sorted cells were live CD3+CD8+, lacking CD19 and CD56, from PBMCs. Germline CDR1 is MNHNY and CDR2 is SVGAGI (reference sequence). V lost 0 bases and J 0 bases, leaving 6 bases between the germline ends. The CDR3 has 14 residues. J is TRBJ2-7 and V is TRBV6-6, with TRBD1 as a possible D gene (6 bases). This specimen was CD8+ T cells sorted from blood (inferred from file names), taken from a patient given nivolumab and ipilimumab in sequence. The TCR was taken from a human donor with melanoma. CDR3 loop: CASSYSDSSYEQYV. Here the CDR3 DNA reads TGTGCCAGCAGTTACTCGGACAGCTCCTACGAGCAGTACGTC.